This T cell receptor (beta chain) is drawn from a study of identical twins (dated by TCRdb to the mid-2010s). Background on the whole study: The study deep-sequenced TCR alpha and beta repertoires from monozygotic twins, unrelated adults of various ages and cord blood to test whether fetal clonotypes persist. To rule out contamination, the twin experiments were replicated at different times with different library preparation protocols. The full study reports these points: In beta out-of-frame sequences, excess twin sharing was weaker, because having fewer shared sequences lowered the signal-to-noise ratio. Invariant T cells such as MAIT and iNKT could partly confound zero-insertion analyses, though diverse VJ usage argued against this for most clonotypes. Compared with coincidental sharing between unrelated individuals, out-of-frame TCR alpha sequences shared between twins had an excess of sequences with low generation probability. Fewer insertions were carried by abundant cord blood beta clonotypes, a similar but weaker trend appeared in young adult naive repertoires, and no such trend appeared in memory repertoires. In monozygotic twins, recombination models systematically underestimated out-of-frame TCR alpha sharing, but the models matched the sharing seen between unrelated individuals. Conclusions relied on cross-sectional statistical analysis, since the same donors could not be followed over many years.

The protocol used for the library was 5' RACE. Sequencer: Illumina HiSeq 2000. Template switching added a universal primer binding site, and the final cDNA carried a unique molecular identifier that allowed TCR cDNA molecules to be counted accurately. Specific primers in the conserved constant-segment region were used to synthesize first-strand cDNA for the TCR alpha and beta chains. Each cDNA library was double barcoded, with a SMART-Mk sample barcode plus Illumina barcodes, to control for contamination. TruSeq adapter sequences, together with Illumina sample barcodes, were added in two successive PCR steps. TCR alpha and beta cDNA libraries were sequenced on the Illumina HiSeq platform with custom primers. On the authors' methods: MiGEC was used to process raw reads and extract unique molecular identifiers, and MiXCR was used to find CDR3 positions. Recombination models were inferred per individual with the repgenHMM and IGoR tools using an EM algorithm. The tcR package in R was used for shared clonotype analysis, with sharing normalized by the product of cloneset sizes. To study raw recombination without the effects of thymic and clonal selection, out-of-frame nonproductive sequences were analyzed. TCRdb's own reprocessing of the public reads used fastp at Q25 and MiXCR and kept productive beta chains. Each entry merges the rows of one CDR3 protein and shows their most common DNA and genes. The V and J calls were determined by TCRdb, not by the authors. Recorded for this sample are about 480,000 distinct CDR3 sequences; approximately 15% of them occurred a single time. Of the sample, around 0.52% is held by the ten largest clones.

All donors were healthy Caucasians. The twin cohort comprised three pairs of female monozygotic twins, all aged about 18 to 30 years. Positive isolation kits from Invitrogen were used to isolate CD4+ and CD8+ T cell populations. CDR1 and CDR2, looked up from the germline V gene, are MDHEN and SYDVKM. Ends trimmed: V by 4 bases, J by 6 bases; bases unmatched to a gene: 6. The cysteine opens and the phenylalanine closes a CDR3 of 15 amino acids. Only CDR3 DNA is held: 45 bases, read in frame from base 1. Comments on this clonotype: It has no known antigen specificity. No much larger clone exists at a distance of one base, and base qualities are not known.

This sample was shared with a second study, whose subject was yellow fever vaccine responses in identical twins. As that second paper reports: According to the authors, the vaccine-induced T cell response in identical twins seemed to be partly convergent and partly specific to each individual. Focusing on identical twins, the study followed the T cell clones that responded to the vaccine, and did so with precision.

The receptor was derived from a woman aged 18 to 35 in good health. In this chain, TRBV28 is recombined with TRBJ2-3; TRBD2 matches 11 bases in the middle. Sequencing used CD4+ T cells sorted from blood. CDR3 reads: CASSSPTSGSDTQYF. The nucleotide sequence is TGTGCCAGCAGTTCCCCTACTAGCGGGAGCGATACGCAGTATTTT.